Following are 22 T cell receptor beta chains from one sample sequenced in a study of response to subunit inactivated influenza vaccine. TCRdb independently ran MiXCR on the RT-PCR reads; one entry per CDR3 protein. The sample holds about 780,000 distinct CDR3 sequences, about a fifth seen once. The sample here was PBMCs from blood, taken about 5 days after vaccination. Receptor source: a man between 45 and 60 years old who received an inactivated influenza vaccine.

The table lists this clonotype with many counts. This chain connects TRBV5-1 to TRBJ2-1, with D tentatively TRBD2 (5 bases). With 0 bases removed from V and 5 bases from J, the gap between germline ends came to 12 bases. CDR3 length: 15 amino acids. Germline values: CDR1 SGHRS, CDR2 YFSETQ. This chain's CDR3 is CASSLVASRDNEQFF. The CDR3 DNA reads as TGCGCCAGCAGCTTGGTGGCTAGCCGGGACAATGAGCAGTTCTTC.

This clonotype was picked up one time. This chain uses TRBV30 with TRBJ1-2; 8 nucleotides line up with TRBD1. Trimming at V came to 4 bases and at J to 6 bases, leaving 4 bases not matched to a gene. The CDR3 loop spans 12 amino acids. CDR1 and CDR2 from the germline V gene are GTSNPN and SVGIG (reference sequence). This CDR3 reads CAWTGGANGYTF. Written as DNA, the CDR3 is TGTGCCTGGACAGGGGGCGCAAATGGCTACACCTTC.

This chain uses TRBV7-8 with TRBJ1-6; D is perhaps TRBD1 (6 bases). CDR1 and CDR2 (germline): SGHVS, FQNEAQ. This CDR3 comprises 15 residues. V was pared by 3 bases and J by 5 bases, with 11 bases between. In DNA form, the CDR3 reads TGTGCCAGCAGCTTTTTGGGACAAAATAATTCACCCCTCCACTTT. Its protein is CASSFLGQNNSPLHF.

This clonotype was counted a few times. The J gene is TRBJ2-2, the V gene TRBV4-3; 7 bases line up with TRBD1. CDR1 is LGHNA and CDR2 is YSLEER in the germline V gene. V shed 1 base and J 13 bases; nucleotides not matched to a gene: 9. CDR3 length: 14 amino acids. The CDR3 region is CASSQGLTGQALFF. The CDR3 bases are TGCGCCAGCAGCCAAGGTTTGACAGGGCAAGCGCTGTTTTTT.

This clonotype was seen more than once but under ten times. The rearrangement joins TRBV12-3 or TRBV12-4 to TRBJ2-1, with 7 nucleotides matching TRBD2. The length of the CDR3 is 13 residues. Unmatched junction bases numbered 4, after V lost 6 bases and J lost 5 bases. The CDR3 region has the DNA TGTGCCAGCAGGATTGCGGGGGACAATGAGCAGTTCTTC. Amino acids: CASRIAGDNEQFF.

This clonotype was counted only a few times. V usage is TRBV4-2 and J usage is TRBJ1-5; D unclear. CDR3 length equals 14 residues. V was clipped by 0 bases and J by 13 bases, with 16 bases between them. Germline CDR1 reads LGHNA; CDR2 reads YNFKEQ. CDR3 bases: TGTGCCAGCAGCCAAGATTACCGAGGCGCGGGTCAGCATTTT. This encodes CASSQDYRGAGQHF.

This clonotype was detected only a few times. V usage is TRBV29-1 and J usage is TRBJ2-3; 10 bases align to TRBD1. The V and J ends lost 0 bases and 3 bases, in that order; junction bases with no gene match: 3. Germline V gene data show CDR1 as SQVTM and CDR2 as ANQGSEA. The CDR3 consists of 15 residues. The CDR3 nucleotides read TGCAGCGTTGAAGAGTGGACAGGGGGAACAGATACGCAGTATTTT. This gives the protein CSVEEWTGGTDTQYF.

This clonotype was found many times. The junction departs from germline at one end; a sequencing error may be responsible. The chain links TRBV29-1 to TRBJ1-1; a weak D match, TRBD1 (5 bases). The CDR3 consists of 11 residues. The germline CDR1 and CDR2 sequences are SQVTM and ANQGSEA. CDR3: CQGAMNTEAFF. The CDR3 DNA reads TGTCAGGGAGCGATGAACACTGAAGCTTTCTTT.

In its sample, this clonotype was seen a few times. The CDR3 is CASTLGLAKNIQYF. The DNA for the CDR3 is TGTGCCAGCACCCTTGGGCTAGCCAAAAACATTCAGTACTTC. The V call is TRBV12-3 or TRBV12-4, the J call TRBJ2-4, with D hard to call. V was shortened by 7 bases and J by 0 bases, with 10 bases between the two germline ends. The CDR3 sequence is 14 residues long.

CDR3 sequence: CASSTIAGGGNTIYF. Written as DNA, the CDR3 is TGTGCCAGCAGTACCATAGCGGGTGGTGGAAACACCATATATTTT. The V gene is TRBV28, the J gene TRBJ1-3; D remains unclear. The CDR3 has 15 residues. Trimming pared 5 bases from V and 3 bases from J, leaving 14 bases between. Germline V lookup: CDR1 MDHEN, CDR2 SYDVKM.

In its sample, this clonotype was seen a few times. The V call is TRBV20-1, the J call TRBJ2-7, with D perhaps TRBD2 (6 bases). The V gene's germline CDR1 is DFQATT and CDR2 SNEGSKA (reference sequence). Trimming took off 5 bases at V and 7 bases at J, with 21 bases between the two ends. The CDR3 contains 14 residues. The CDR3 region has the DNA TGCAGTGCTGTGAGGTGGGGAGCGGGTGAAGAGCAGTACTTC. This translates into CSAVRWGAGEEQYF.

V is TRBV15 and J is TRBJ2-7; unclear D gene. Trimming cost V 5 bases and J 6 bases, with 17 bases left between them. This CDR3 has 14 amino acids. The germline V gene encodes CDR1 LNHNV and CDR2 YYDKDF (reference sequence). The CDR3 sequence is CATSPRVATAEQYF. In DNA form, the CDR3 reads TGTGCCACCAGCCCCCGGGTAGCCACAGCCGAGCAGTACTTC.

This clonotype was found many times. The chain recombines TRBV3-1 with TRBJ1-2, with TRBD1 matching over 7 bases. V shed 2 bases and J 8 bases; nucleotides not matched to a gene: 5. This CDR3 comprises 13 residues. From germline, CDR1 is LGHDT and CDR2 YNNKEL (reference sequence). CDR3 in DNA: TGTGCCAGCAGCCAACGAGGGGGCTACGGCTACACCTTC. This codes for CASSQRGGYGYTF.

This clonotype has just one count. V usage is TRBV7-8 and J usage is TRBJ1-1; the match to TRBD1 covers 12 bases. J lost 4 bases, V lost 5 bases, and 8 bases had no gene match. The CDR3 consists of 16 residues. Germline V gene lookup returns CDR1 SGHVS and CDR2 FQNEAQ. DNA for the CDR3: TGTGCCAGCAGCATGGGGACAGGGGGCATAGGCACTGAAGCTTTCTTT. Amino acid sequence: CASSMGTGGIGTEAFF.

This clonotype was counted only a few times. The chain links TRBV4-3 to TRBJ2-1; D not certain. The ends were cut back, 1 base at V and 4 bases at J, with 14 bases in the middle. Germline-derived CDR1 and CDR2 are LGHNA and YSLEER. The CDR3 sequence is 16 residues long. The CDR3 DNA reads TGCGCCAGCAGCCAAGTAAGGTCGGCAGGATACAATGAGCAGTTCTTC. Its protein product is CASSQVRSAGYNEQFF.

The chain uses TRBV6-1 and TRBJ2-4; possible D gene TRBD1, 6 bases. CDR1 and CDR2 (germline): MNHNS, SASEGT. The CDR3 consists of 15 residues. The germline V and J ends were trimmed by 6 bases and 1 base, with 13 bases remaining between them. CDR3: CASSQGSPAKNIQYF. The CDR3 DNA reads as TGTGCCAGCAGCCAGGGGAGCCCCGCCAAAAACATTCAGTACTTC.

In its sample, this clonotype was seen a few times. This chain connects TRBV30 to TRBJ2-3, with TRBD1 identical over 9 bases. From germline, CDR1 is GTSNPN and CDR2 SVGIG (reference sequence). The CDR3 totals 14 residues. The trim removed 1 base at V and 1 base at J, leaving 0 bases unmatched. The CDR3: CAWSGTGGTDTQYF. The CDR3 DNA reads TGTGCCTGGAGTGGGACAGGGGGCACAGATACGCAGTATTTT.

This rearrangement joins TRBV7-2 to TRBJ1-2; TRBD1 agrees at 8 bases. CDR3 length: 14 residues. V was clipped by 5 bases and J by 6 bases; unmatched bases: 8. Germline assignment: CDR1 SGHTA and CDR2 FQGNSA. CDR3 nucleotide sequence: TGTGCCAGCAGCCCCGGACAGGGACGAGATGGCTACACCTTC. Translating gives CASSPGQGRDGYTF.

In its sample, this clonotype was seen many times. V gene TRBV29-1 combines with J gene TRBJ2-7; D is perhaps TRBD1 (6 bases). Per germline, CDR1 SQVTM and CDR2 ANQGSEA. Trimming left V 1 base short and J 3 bases short, with 19 bases between. This CDR3 is 16 amino acids long. CDR3 nucleotides: TGCAGCGTTGAAGGGGTCATCAGGGGCCACATCTACGAGCAGTACTTC. Translated, it gives CSVEGVIRGHIYEQYF.

This sequence joins TRBV4-1 and TRBJ2-7, with 8 bases matching TRBD1. The V and J ends lost 1 base and 0 bases, in that order; junction bases with no gene match: 5. The CDR3 is 16 amino acids. Per germline, CDR1 MGHRA and CDR2 YSYEKL. The CDR3 sequence: CASSQVVTGGSYEQYF. The CDR3 DNA follows: TGCGCCAGCAGCCAAGTTGTCACAGGGGGCTCCTACGAGCAGTACTTC.

In this sample, this clonotype turned up a few times. The chain is built from TRBV20-1 and TRBJ1-2; possibly TRBD1 for D (5 bases). V lost 4 bases, J lost 8 bases, and 17 bases lay in between. Germline V lookup: CDR1 DFQATT, CDR2 SNEGSKA (reference sequence). The CDR3 length is 13 residues. CDR3 nucleotide sequence: TGCAGTGCTAAACCCGCAGGGCAAAGAGGCTACACCTTC. Protein sequence: CSAKPAGQRGYTF.

This clonotype has a handful of counts. The chain links TRBV10-3 to TRBJ1-2; tentative D call: TRBD1 (5 bases). V was cut by 7 bases and J by 8 bases, with 17 bases left in between. This CDR3 comprises 13 residues. Germline values: CDR1 ENHRY, CDR2 SYGVKD. The CDR3: CAIMAGIERGYTF. CDR3 bases: TGTGCCATCATGGCAGGGATAGAGCGGGGCTACACCTTC.